This TCR beta chain was sequenced in a study of beta chain features in type 1 diabetes. Study-wide context: The examined sorted cells totaled 107,917,701 across samples.

With respect to this clone: Its antigen is unidentified.

Study-wide results and limits: In all four CD4+ subsets, TCRB CDR3 length was significantly, moderately reduced in type 1 diabetes. Although PCR might favor shorter templates, it would do so equally in patients and controls.

The entirety of the isolated RNA underwent reverse transcription, so expressed TCRB transcripts were sequenced. Using immunoSEQ multiplex PCR, the repertoire was profiled, and TCRdb retains in-frame clones only, with some absent. The repertoire holds hundreds of thousands of clones, with roughly 12% as singletons. The junction had 3 bases not matched to a gene; V was cut back by 4 bases and J by 1 base. CDR1 and CDR2 (germline): SGHDT, YYEEEE. There are 15 residues in the CDR3. The receptor was derived from a man younger than 30 with type 1 diabetes. This chain joins TRBV5-6 and TRBJ2-3; 10 bases align to TRBD1. The sequenced sample was naive CD4+ T cells from blood. The chain's CDR3 is CASSPGTGGTDTQYF. In DNA form, the CDR3 reads TGTGCCAGCAGCCCCGGGACAGGGGGCACAGATACGCAGTATTTT. The whole variable domain, remainder taken from reference TRBV5-6 and TRBJ2-3, is DAGVTQSPTHLIKTRGQQVTLRCSPKSGHDTVSWYQQALGQGPQFIFQYYEEEERQRGNFPDRFSGHQFPNYSSELNVNALLLGDSALYLCASSPGTGGTDTQYFGPGTRLTVL.